These 29 T cell receptor beta chains share one sample of origin, sequenced in a study of identical twins. MiXCR, run by TCRdb on the 5' RACE reads, gives a single entry per CDR3 protein. Of 450,000 or so distinct CDR3 sequences listed, around 24% are singletons. These data were also reused for a study on T cells expressing NK-cell markers.

Sequencing was carried out using CD4+ T cells sorted from blood. The receptors come from a woman aged 18-29 years in good health.

This chain links TRBV2 with TRBJ1-1; perhaps TRBD1 as D (6 bases). CDR1 SNHLY and CDR2 FYNNEI come from the germline V gene. V lost 7 bases and J 5 bases, leaving 20 bases between the germline ends. The CDR3 loop spans 15 amino acids. The CDR3 loop reads CASNNPGGRGTEAFF. The CDR3 DNA reads as TGTGCCAGCAACAACCCGGGGGGGCGTGGGACTGAAGCTTTCTTT.

V is TRBV6-1 and J is TRBJ2-7; maybe TRBD2 (6 bases). The CDR3 runs 15 residues. Germline-derived CDR1 and CDR2 are MNHNS and SASEGT. V was pared by 5 bases and J by 2 bases, with 16 bases between. CDR3 loop: CASSISGTGTYEQYF. Written as DNA, the CDR3 is TGTGCCAGCAGTATTAGCGGCACCGGTACCTACGAGCAGTACTTC.

This clonotype showed up just a few times. The rearrangement uses TRBV2 and TRBJ2-1, with 8 bases that match TRBD2. Germline loops: CDR1 SNHLY, CDR2 FYNNEI. V trimming: 8 bases; J trimming: 7 bases; junction bases outside the gene matches: 10. This CDR3 contains 14 residues. The DNA of the CDR3 is TGTGCCAGCGTAGACGAGCGGGGGCGTAATGAGCAGTTCTTC. It specifies CASVDERGRNEQFF.

This clonotype was counted only a few times. V and J are TRBV6-2 or TRBV6-3 and TRBJ2-3; D perhaps matches TRBD2 (6 bases). Germline values: CDR1 MNHEY, CDR2 SVGEGT. The CDR3 runs 15 residues. The germline V and J ends were trimmed by 8 bases and 4 bases, with 19 bases remaining between them. DNA of the CDR3: TGTGCCAGCGGTGATTCGGGAGTAGGCGCAGATACGCAGTATTTT. Amino acids: CASGDSGVGADTQYF.

The chain recombines TRBV7-2 with TRBJ2-7; 7 bases match TRBD1. The germline gives CDR1 SGHTA, CDR2 FQGNSA. The V gene end was trimmed by 5 bases and the J gene end by 7 bases; junction bases not matched to a gene: 14. This CDR3 has 15 residues. CDR3 nucleotides: TGTGCCAGCAGCCCAGGGGGTTCGGGGACGGGAGAGCAGTACTTC. Its translation: CASSPGGSGTGEQYF.

This clonotype has a single count. V gene TRBV27 combines with J gene TRBJ2-6, with a weak D call TRBD1 (6 bases). In germline, CDR1 is MNHEY, CDR2 SMNVEV (reference sequence). CDR3 length: 15 residues. V was pared by 3 bases and J by 4 bases, with 10 bases between. The DNA of the CDR3 is TGTGCCAGCAGTTTTGGGGGCGCCGGGGCCAACGTCCTGACTTTC. Protein: CASSFGGAGANVLTF.

The chain uses TRBV6-2 or TRBV6-3 and TRBJ2-6; no clear D gene. Trimming stripped 3 bases from V and 0 bases from J, with 6 bases between. The CDR3 runs to 15 residues. CDR1 MNHEY and CDR2 SVGEGT come from the germline V gene. The CDR3 protein is CASSYTFSGANVLTF. CDR3 sequence (DNA): TGTGCCAGCAGTTATACGTTCTCTGGGGCCAACGTCCTGACTTTC.

The V and J genes are TRBV29-1 and TRBJ1-1, with D tentatively TRBD1 (5 bases). Germline V lookup: CDR1 SQVTM, CDR2 ANQGSEA. Trimming cost V 8 bases and J 1 base, with 11 bases left between them. This CDR3 has 12 amino acids. In nucleotides, the CDR3 is TGCAGCTCACGCGGGGGGAACACTGAAGCTTTCTTT. Translated, it gives CSSRGGNTEAFF.

This rearrangement joins TRBV12-3 or TRBV12-4 to TRBJ2-7; 7 bases agree with TRBD1. The V gene end was trimmed by 5 bases and the J gene end by 6 bases; junction bases not matched to a gene: 13. This CDR3 is built from 15 residues. This CDR3 reads CASSLHRGYGFEQYF. CDR3 nucleotide sequence: TGTGCCAGCAGTCTCCACAGGGGTTACGGCTTCGAGCAGTACTTC.

This clonotype was picked up a small number of times. The chain employs TRBV20-1 and TRBJ1-1; D not resolved. V lost 2 bases and J 7 bases, leaving 11 bases between the germline ends. Germline V gene lookup returns CDR1 DFQATT and CDR2 SNEGSKA (reference sequence). The CDR3 totals 12 residues. CDR3 in amino acids: CSARHPENEAFF. CDR3 nucleotides: TGCAGTGCTAGACACCCAGAGAATGAAGCTTTCTTT.

This clonotype came up a few times. The genes are TRBV19 and TRBJ2-1; 10 bases fit TRBD2. Unmatched junction bases numbered 7, after V lost 6 bases and J lost 2 bases. The germline CDR1 and CDR2 sequences are LNHDA and SQIVND (reference sequence). This CDR3 has 16 amino acids. The CDR3 is CASRGRSGRAYNEQFF. In DNA, the CDR3 is TGTGCCAGTAGGGGCAGAAGCGGGAGGGCCTACAATGAGCAGTTCTTC.

This clonotype occurred a few times. The V call is TRBV5-1, the J call TRBJ2-7; D ambiguous. Per the germline V gene, CDR1 is SGHRS and CDR2 is YFSETQ. Trimming took 5 bases from V and 2 from J, leaving 11 bases between them. The CDR3 runs to 13 residues. Here the CDR3 reads CASRLGPTYEQYF. The DNA for the CDR3 is TGCGCCAGCAGGTTAGGCCCGACCTACGAGCAGTACTTC.

Only a few counts were recorded for this clonotype. The chain employs TRBV4-3 and TRBJ2-5, with a weak D call TRBD1 (6 bases). Germline CDR1 and CDR2: LGHNA and YSLEER. V shed 0 bases and J shed 4 bases, with 15 bases lying between them. The CDR3 is 16 residues long. The CDR3 nucleotides read TGCGCCAGCAGCCAAGAATCCGGGACAAGAGGAGAGACCCAGTACTTC. Residues: CASSQESGTRGETQYF.

The gene calls are TRBV10-1 and TRBJ2-3; tentative D call: TRBD2 (7 bases). V was pared by 4 bases and J by 4 bases, with 12 bases between. CDR3 length: 14 residues. Germline-derived CDR1 and CDR2 are WNHNN and SYGVQD (reference sequence). CDR3 nucleotides: TGCGCCAGCAGTGTTGGGGGGGCCGCAGATACGCAGTATTTT. Its translation: CASSVGGAADTQYF.

The rearrangement uses TRBV20-1 and TRBJ2-1; D is perhaps TRBD2 (6 bases). The CDR3 sequence is 12 residues long. Trimming took 5 bases from V and 4 from J, leaving 9 bases between them. Per germline, CDR1 DFQATT and CDR2 SNEGSKA (reference sequence). In DNA, the CDR3 is TGCAGTGCTCCGGGGGTATACAATGAGCAGTTCTTC. It translates to CSAPGVYNEQFF.

This clonotype was detected only a few times. The chain links TRBV5-1 to TRBJ2-1; D may be TRBD2 (6 bases). V lost 4 bases to trimming and J lost 5 bases, with 16 bases between them. CDR3 length: 15 residues. From germline, CDR1 is SGHRS and CDR2 YFSETQ. The CDR3 DNA reads TGCGCCAGCAGCCCCTCTGGGGGGAAACACAATGAGCAGTTCTTC. Protein product: CASSPSGGKHNEQFF. Complete variable domain (other parts from reference TRBV5-1 and TRBJ2-1): KAGVTQTPRYLIKTRGQQVTLSCSPISGHRSVSWYQQTPGQGLQFLFEYFSETQRNKGNFPGRFSGRQFSNSRSEMNVSTLELGDSALYLCASSPSGGKHNEQFFGPGTRLTVL.

The chain couples TRBV9 to TRBJ2-1; tentatively, D is TRBD2 (6 bases). Germline loops: CDR1 SGDLS, CDR2 YYNGEE. There are 15 residues in the CDR3. V was clipped by 0 bases and J by 3 bases, with 10 bases between them. The CDR3 reads CASSVAGTHYNEQFF. The CDR3 coding sequence is TGTGCCAGCAGCGTAGCTGGGACTCACTACAATGAGCAGTTCTTC.

This clonotype was detected a few times. J is TRBJ1-3 and V is TRBV29-1; D ambiguous. The CDR3 is 11 amino acids. Germline V gene data show CDR1 as SQVTM and CDR2 as ANQGSEA. Deletions cut 5 bases from V and 2 bases from J, with 4 bases between. The CDR3 spells CSVMAGNTIYF. CDR3 coding DNA: TGCAGCGTTATGGCTGGAAACACCATATATTTT.

V and J are TRBV12-3 or TRBV12-4 and TRBJ2-1; 12 positions match TRBD2. Trimming cost V 7 bases and J 8 bases; bases outside gene matches: 12. CDR3 size: 16 residues. The chain's CDR3 is CASTQRLAGGRDEQFF. The DNA of the CDR3 is TGTGCCAGCACCCAACGGCTAGCGGGGGGGAGGGATGAGCAGTTCTTC.

The V gene is TRBV6-5, the J gene TRBJ2-7; 10 bases fit TRBD2. The CDR3 has 16 residues. Trimming removed 0 bases from V and 3 bases from J; junction bases left unmatched: 5. Germline CDR1 and CDR2: MNHEY and SVGAGI. Here the CDR3 DNA reads TGTGCCAGCAGTTACTCGAGGAGCGGGGGGGTCTACGAGCAGTACTTC. Translated: CASSYSRSGGVYEQYF.

J is TRBJ2-7 and V is TRBV18; 8 bases line up with TRBD1. The CDR3 contains 15 residues. V was clipped by 4 bases and J by 1 base; unmatched bases: 6. Germline V lookup: CDR1 KGHSH, CDR2 LQKENI. CDR3 bases: TGTGCCAGCTCACGGCCCGGACAGGGATCCTACGAGCAGTACTTC. It specifies CASSRPGQGSYEQYF.

The chain carries TRBV2 and TRBJ2-5; TRBD1 might be the D (5 bases). V was clipped by 6 bases and J by 5 bases, with 10 bases between them. Germline V lookup: CDR1 SNHLY, CDR2 FYNNEI. The CDR3 totals 12 residues. The CDR3: CASSQGTETQYF. In DNA, the CDR3 is TGTGCCAGCAGCCAGGGTACGGAGACCCAGTACTTC.

The chain joins TRBV5-1 to TRBJ2-2; 9 bases line up with TRBD1. The CDR3 runs 15 residues. Trimming removed 4 bases from V and 6 bases from J; junction bases left unmatched: 7. In germline, CDR1 is SGHRS, CDR2 YFSETQ. CDR3 in amino acids: CASSRQDRGPGELFF. As DNA, the CDR3 is TGCGCCAGCAGCCGCCAGGACAGGGGACCCGGGGAGCTGTTTTTT.

This chain joins TRBV20-1 and TRBJ1-5; D perhaps matches TRBD1 (6 bases). The V and J ends lost 3 bases and 7 bases respectively, with 13 bases between them. The length of the CDR3 is 13 residues. Germline CDR1 DFQATT, CDR2 SNEGSKA (reference sequence). The CDR3 DNA is TGCAGTGCTAGTGCCGGGGGCCGACAGCCCCAGCATTTT. It is translated as CSASAGGRQPQHF.

This clonotype was recorded at least ten times. The V call is TRBV11-2, the J call TRBJ2-3; TRBD2 agrees at 8 bases. The V gene end was trimmed by 3 bases and the J gene end by 2 bases; junction bases not matched to a gene: 13. The CDR3 has 18 amino acids. Germline-derived CDR1 and CDR2 are SGHAT and FQNNGV. The CDR3 here is CASSLTPTSGRHTDTQYF. The CDR3, as DNA: TGTGCCAGCAGCTTGACTCCGACCAGCGGGAGACACACAGATACGCAGTATTTT.

There are a few counts of this clonotype. The chain joins TRBV7-2 to TRBJ2-7; the D gene is possibly TRBD2 (7 bases). V shed 5 bases and J shed 4 bases, with 18 bases lying between them. The CDR3 loop spans 15 amino acids. CDR1 SGHTA and CDR2 FQGNSA come from the germline V gene. For the CDR3, the DNA is TGTGCCAGCAGCATCTCGCGGGGGCTCGGATACGAGCAGTACTTC. It specifies CASSISRGLGYEQYF.

This clonotype was recorded at least ten times. The rearrangement links TRBV20-1 to TRBJ1-1, with D maybe TRBD1 (5 bases). The CDR3 runs to 12 residues. Between the trimmed V and J ends, which lost 5 bases and 1 base, there was a span of 8 bases. Germline assignment: CDR1 DFQATT and CDR2 SNEGSKA (reference sequence). The DNA of the CDR3 is TGCAGTGCTCGGGACGGGAACACTGAAGCTTTCTTT. This encodes CSARDGNTEAFF.

This clonotype has a handful of counts. This rearrangement joins TRBV12-3 or TRBV12-4 to TRBJ1-1; the D is unclear. V gave up 5 bases and J gave up 4 bases, with 11 bases separating them. This CDR3 comprises 13 residues. CDR3 protein: CASSPRGLTEAFF. The CDR3 bases are TGTGCCAGCAGTCCACGCGGCCTCACTGAAGCTTTCTTT.

Note on this clonotype: One end of the junction does not line up with germline, which may come from a read error. J is TRBJ1-2 and V is TRBV14; 7 bases are shared with TRBD1. Germline V gene sequence: CDR1 SGHDN, CDR2 FVKESK. The CDR3 is made up of 13 amino acids. CDR3 nucleotide sequence: TGTGCCAGCAGCCGGGACCGGGGGACAGCCAAATCCTTC. Its translation is CASSRDRGTAKSF. Filled out from reference TRBV14 and TRBJ1-2, the complete variable domain reads EAGVTQFPSHSVIEKGQTVTLRCDPISGHDNLYWYRRVMGKEIKFLLHFVKESKQDESGMPNNRFLAERTGGTYSTLKVQPAELEDSGVYFCASSRDRGTAKSFGSGTRLTVV.